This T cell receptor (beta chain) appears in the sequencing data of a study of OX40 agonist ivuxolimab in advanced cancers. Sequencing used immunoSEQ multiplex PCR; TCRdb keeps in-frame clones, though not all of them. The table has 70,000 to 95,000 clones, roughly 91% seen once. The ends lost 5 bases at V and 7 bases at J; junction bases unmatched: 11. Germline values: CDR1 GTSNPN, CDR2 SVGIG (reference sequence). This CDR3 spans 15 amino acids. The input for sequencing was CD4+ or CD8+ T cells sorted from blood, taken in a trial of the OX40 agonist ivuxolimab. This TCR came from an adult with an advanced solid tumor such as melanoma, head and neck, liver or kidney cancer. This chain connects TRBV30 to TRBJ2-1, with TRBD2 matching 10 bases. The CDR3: CAWSALAGVRNEQFF. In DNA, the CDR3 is TGTGCCTGGTCAGCCCTAGCGGGAGTGCGGAATGAGCAGTTCTTC.